The 11 T cell receptor beta chains presented below share a single source sample, sequenced in a study of T cell clones after liver transplantation. Generated by immunoSEQ multiplex PCR, the TCRdb table keeps only in-frame clones and is missing some. There are some 120,000 clones in the sample; over 75% occur only once, and 0.83% lies in the top ten. This specimen was CD4+ T cells from blood, taken 12 months after liver transplant. All receptors come from a human patient who received a liver transplant. Some T cells may be transferred from the graft donor.

The chain has TRBV5-1 and TRBJ1-1; D is unresolved. Deletions cut 0 bases from V and 1 base from J, with 7 bases between. The CDR3 extends over 14 amino acids. The germline V gene has CDR1 SGHRS and CDR2 YFSETQ. In DNA, the CDR3 is TGCGCCAGCAGCTTGGAACTGACGAACACTGAAGCTTTCTTT. This codes for CASSLELTNTEAFF. Using reference TRBV5-1 and TRBJ1-1 for the parts outside the CDR3, the full variable domain is KAGVTQTPRYLIKTRGQQVTLSCSPISGHRSVSWYQQTPGQGLQFLFEYFSETQRNKGNFPGRFSGRQFSNSRSEMNVSTLELGDSALYLCASSLELTNTEAFFGQGTRLTVV.

V gene TRBV19 combines with J gene TRBJ1-5; D is perhaps TRBD1 (5 bases). Trimming removed 5 bases at V and 3 bases at J, with 11 bases between. The CDR3 extends over 14 amino acids. CDR1 and CDR2 (germline): LNHDA, SQIVND (reference sequence). The CDR3 DNA reads TGTGCCAGTAGTTCTGACAGTTTCAATCAGCCCCAGCATTTT. Translated: CASSSDSFNQPQHF.

The chain couples TRBV5-1 to TRBJ2-5; TRBD2 is a possible D gene (6 bases). The germline gives CDR1 SGHRS, CDR2 YFSETQ. The V gene lost 0 bases and the J gene lost 5 bases, with 11 bases spanning the gap. This CDR3 region has 14 residues. The CDR3 DNA is TGCGCCAGCAGCTTGGCAGGGACTGGGGAGACCCAGTACTTC. It is translated as CASSLAGTGETQYF.

The chain recombines TRBV11-3 with TRBJ2-4; maybe TRBD2 (5 bases). The germline gives CDR1 SGHNT, CDR2 YENEEA. The V end lost 8 bases, the J end lost 6 bases, and 17 bases lay between the germline ends. The CDR3 covers 14 residues. In DNA, the CDR3 is TGTGCCAGCCAAACGGGGAGCGAAGGAAACATTCAGTACTTC. It yields the protein CASQTGSEGNIQYF.

The rearrangement uses TRBV5-1 and TRBJ1-2; D is possibly TRBD1 (5 bases). This CDR3 comprises 14 residues. The germline CDR1 and CDR2 sequences are SGHRS and YFSETQ. V shed 3 bases and J shed 8 bases, with 17 bases lying between them. CDR3 residues: CASSSTSGTGGYTF. The CDR3 coding sequence is TGCGCCAGCAGCTCTACTTCCGGGACTGGGGGCTACACCTTC.

J is TRBJ2-5 and V is TRBV7-2; D not resolved. The V end was cut by 1 base, the J end by 5 bases, with 8 bases between. The CDR3 extends over 13 amino acids. The V gene's germline CDR1 is SGHTA and CDR2 FQGNSA. In nucleotides, the CDR3 is TGTGCCAGCAGCTTAGACCTGGGTGAGACCCAGTACTTC. It codes for CASSLDLGETQYF.

The chain couples TRBV11-3 to TRBJ2-3, with D possibly called TRBD1 or TRBD2 (5 bases each). Germline V gives CDR1 SGHNT, CDR2 YENEEA. This CDR3 has 15 amino acids. V lost 2 bases and J lost 6, with 15 bases in between. The CDR3 spells CASSLRETRDDTQYF. The CDR3 region has the DNA TGTGCCAGCAGCTTAAGGGAGACCCGGGACGATACGCAGTATTTT.

This chain links TRBV4-3 with TRBJ2-2; TRBD1 matches 7 bases. Trimming at V came to 6 bases and at J to 4 bases, leaving 17 bases not matched to a gene. The CDR3 contains 18 residues. The germline V gene encodes CDR1 LGHNA and CDR2 YSLEER. In DNA form, the CDR3 reads TGCGCCAGCAGAAGCCCAGGGGGTGGGGGCGTTAGCACCGGGGAGCTGTTTTTT. Translating it yields CASRSPGGGGVSTGELFF.

By sample fraction, this clone is medium-sized. The chain recombines TRBV28 with TRBJ1-2; D unresolved. The CDR3 has 11 amino acids. CDR1 and CDR2 (germline): MDHEN, SYDVKM. V lost 3 bases to trimming and J lost 3 bases, with 2 bases between them. The CDR3 DNA follows: TGTGCCAGCAGTTTTCACTATGGCTACACCTTC. Translation: CASSFHYGYTF.

The V and J genes are TRBV6-5 and TRBJ2-7; 8 bases are a match to TRBD2. The CDR3 consists of 13 residues. The germline CDR1 and CDR2 sequences are MNHEY and SVGAGI. V lost 6 bases to trimming and J lost 3 bases; unmatched junction nucleotides: 4. The CDR3 DNA sequence: TGTGCCAGCAGCTCGAGCGGGAGCTACGAGCAGTACTTC. As protein: CASSSSGSYEQYF.

V gene TRBV5-1 combines with J gene TRBJ2-7; the match to TRBD2 covers 8 bases. The length of the CDR3 is 16 residues. Trimming removed 4 bases from V and 3 bases from J; junction bases left unmatched: 12. Germline V CDR1 and CDR2: SGHRS, YFSETQ. This CDR3 reads CASSLTLGRGVYEQYF. The CDR3 coding sequence is TGCGCCAGCAGCCTTACCCTCGGGCGGGGGGTCTACGAGCAGTACTTC.